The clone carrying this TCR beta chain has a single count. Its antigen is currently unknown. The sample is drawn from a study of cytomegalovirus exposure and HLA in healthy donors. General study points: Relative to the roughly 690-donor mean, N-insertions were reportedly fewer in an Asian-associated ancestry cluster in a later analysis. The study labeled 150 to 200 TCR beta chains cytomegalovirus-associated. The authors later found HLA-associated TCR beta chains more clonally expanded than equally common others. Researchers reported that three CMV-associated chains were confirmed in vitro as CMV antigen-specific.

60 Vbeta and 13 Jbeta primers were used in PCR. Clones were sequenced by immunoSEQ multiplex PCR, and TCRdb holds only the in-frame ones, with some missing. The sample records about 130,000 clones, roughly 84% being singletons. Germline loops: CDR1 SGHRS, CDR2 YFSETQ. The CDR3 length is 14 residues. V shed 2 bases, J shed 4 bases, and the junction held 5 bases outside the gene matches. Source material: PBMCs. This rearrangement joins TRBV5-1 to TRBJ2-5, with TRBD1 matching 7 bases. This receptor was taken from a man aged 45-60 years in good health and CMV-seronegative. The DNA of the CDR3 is TGCGCCAGCAGCTTCAGCAGGGGGACAGAGACCCAGTACTTC. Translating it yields CASSFSRGTETQYF.